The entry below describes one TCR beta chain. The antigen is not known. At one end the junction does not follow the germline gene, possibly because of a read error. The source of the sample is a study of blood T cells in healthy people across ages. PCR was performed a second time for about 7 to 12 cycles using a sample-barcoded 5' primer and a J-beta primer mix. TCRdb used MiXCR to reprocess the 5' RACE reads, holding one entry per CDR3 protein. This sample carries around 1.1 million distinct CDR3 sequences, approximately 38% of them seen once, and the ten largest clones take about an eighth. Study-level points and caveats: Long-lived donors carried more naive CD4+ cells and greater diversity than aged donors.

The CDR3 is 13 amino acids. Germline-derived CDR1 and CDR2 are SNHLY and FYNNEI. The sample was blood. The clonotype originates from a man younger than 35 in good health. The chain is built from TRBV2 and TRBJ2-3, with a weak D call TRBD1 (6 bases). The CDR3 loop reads CASSRGFTDAQYF. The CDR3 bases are TGTGCCAGCAGTAGGGGGTTCACAGATGCGCAGTATTTT.